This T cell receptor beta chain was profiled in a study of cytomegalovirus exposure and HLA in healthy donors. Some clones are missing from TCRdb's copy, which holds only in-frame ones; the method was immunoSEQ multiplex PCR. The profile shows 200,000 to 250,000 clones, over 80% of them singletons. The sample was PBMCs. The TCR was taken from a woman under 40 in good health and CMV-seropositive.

The CDR3 loop is CASSFTYGGHQPQHF. The CDR3 DNA sequence: TGTGCCAGCAGTTTTACTTACGGGGGTCATCAGCCCCAGCATTTT. The chain has TRBV27 and TRBJ1-5; TRBD1 is a possible D gene (5 bases). Trimming cost V 3 bases and J 5 bases, with 14 bases left between them. CDR1 MNHEY and CDR2 SMNVEV come from the germline V gene (reference sequence). This CDR3 comprises 15 residues.